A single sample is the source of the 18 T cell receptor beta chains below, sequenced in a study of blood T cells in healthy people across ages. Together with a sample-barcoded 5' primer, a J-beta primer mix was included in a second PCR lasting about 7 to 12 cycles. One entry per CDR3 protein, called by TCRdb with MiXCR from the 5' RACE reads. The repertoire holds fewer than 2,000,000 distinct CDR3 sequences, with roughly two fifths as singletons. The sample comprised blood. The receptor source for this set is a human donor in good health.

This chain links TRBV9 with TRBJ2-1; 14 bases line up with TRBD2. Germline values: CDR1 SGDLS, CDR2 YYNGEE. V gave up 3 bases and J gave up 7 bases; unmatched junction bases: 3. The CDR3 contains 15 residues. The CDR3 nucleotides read TGTGCCAGCAGCGCCGGGACTAGCGGGGGAAATGAGCAGTTCTTC. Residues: CASSAGTSGGNEQFF.

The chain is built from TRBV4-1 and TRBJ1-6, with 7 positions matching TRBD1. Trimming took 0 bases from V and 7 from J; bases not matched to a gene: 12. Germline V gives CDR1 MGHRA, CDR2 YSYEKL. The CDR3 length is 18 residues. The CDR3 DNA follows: TGCGCCAGCAGCCAAGACGAGGGGGCAGGCCTTTCGAATTCACCCCTCCACTTT. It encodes CASSQDEGAGLSNSPLHF.

The CDR3 reads CASRRQGNYEQYF. The CDR3 bases are TGTGCCAGCAGACGACAGGGGAACTACGAGCAGTACTTC. The genes are TRBV12-3 or TRBV12-4 and TRBJ2-7; the match to TRBD1 covers 8 bases. V was clipped by 6 bases and J by 3 bases; unmatched bases: 4. The CDR3 is made up of 13 amino acids.

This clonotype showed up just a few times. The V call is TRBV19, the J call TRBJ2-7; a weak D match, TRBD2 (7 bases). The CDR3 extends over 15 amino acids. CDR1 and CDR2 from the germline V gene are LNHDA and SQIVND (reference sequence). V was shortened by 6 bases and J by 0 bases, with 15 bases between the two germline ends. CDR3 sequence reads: CASSAWGGSSYEQYF. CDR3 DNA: TGTGCCAGTAGCGCTTGGGGGGGCAGCTCCTACGAGCAGTACTTC. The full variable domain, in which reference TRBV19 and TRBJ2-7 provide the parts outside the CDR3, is DGGITQSPKYLFRKEGQNVTLSCEQNLNHDAMYWYRQDPGQGLRLIYYSQIVNDFQKGDIAEGYSVSREKKESFPLTVTSAQKNPTAFYLCASSAWGGSSYEQYFGPGTRLTVT.

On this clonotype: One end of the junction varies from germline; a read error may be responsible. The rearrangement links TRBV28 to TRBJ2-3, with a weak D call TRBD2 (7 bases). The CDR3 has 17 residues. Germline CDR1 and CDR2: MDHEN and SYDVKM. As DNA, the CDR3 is TGTGCCAGCAGTTTACCTCCTGGACAGACTAGCACAGATACGCGGTATTTT. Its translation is CASSLPPGQTSTDTRYF.

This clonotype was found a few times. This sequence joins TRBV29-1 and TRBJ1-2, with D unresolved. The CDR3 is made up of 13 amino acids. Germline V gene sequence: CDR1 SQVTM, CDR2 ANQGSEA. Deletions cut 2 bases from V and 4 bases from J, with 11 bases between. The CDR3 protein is CSVEIGEGYGYTF. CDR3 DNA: TGCAGCGTTGAAATCGGGGAGGGCTATGGCTACACCTTC.

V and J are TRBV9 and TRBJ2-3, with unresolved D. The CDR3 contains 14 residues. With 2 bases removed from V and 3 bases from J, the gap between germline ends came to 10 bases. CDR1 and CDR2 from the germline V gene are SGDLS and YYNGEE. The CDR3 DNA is TGTGCCAGCAGCGTCGGTTTGCAGACAGATACGCAGTATTTT. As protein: CASSVGLQTDTQYF. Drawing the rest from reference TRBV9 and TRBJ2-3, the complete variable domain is DSGVTQTPKHLITATGQRVTLRCSPRSGDLSVYWYQQSLDQGLQFLIQYYNGEERAKGNILERFSAQQFPDLHSELNLSSLELGDSALYFCASSVGLQTDTQYFGPGTRLTVL.

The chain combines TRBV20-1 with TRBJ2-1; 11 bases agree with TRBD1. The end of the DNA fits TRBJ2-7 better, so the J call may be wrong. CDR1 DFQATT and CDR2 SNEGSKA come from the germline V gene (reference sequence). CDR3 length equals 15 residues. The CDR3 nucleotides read TGCAGTGCTAGACCTAGGACAGGGGGCTTCTGGGAGCAGTACTTC. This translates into CSARPRTGGFWEQYF.

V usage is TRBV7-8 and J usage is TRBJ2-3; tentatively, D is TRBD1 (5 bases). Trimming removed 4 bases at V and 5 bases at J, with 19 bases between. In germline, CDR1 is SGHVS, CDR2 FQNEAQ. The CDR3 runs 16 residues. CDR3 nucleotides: TGTGCCAGCAGCTCCCGCTGGGGCGATGGTGGAGATACGCAGTATTTT. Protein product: CASSSRWGDGGDTQYF.

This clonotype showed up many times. The CDR3 protein is CSAETGGYEQYF. CDR3 bases: TGCAGTGCGGAGACAGGGGGCTACGAGCAGTACTTC. The chain recombines TRBV20-1 with TRBJ2-7, with 9 bases aligning to TRBD1. CDR3 length: 12 residues. V dropped 6 bases and J dropped 3; count of bases not matched to a gene: 3. Germline CDR1 reads DFQATT; CDR2 reads SNEGSKA (reference sequence).

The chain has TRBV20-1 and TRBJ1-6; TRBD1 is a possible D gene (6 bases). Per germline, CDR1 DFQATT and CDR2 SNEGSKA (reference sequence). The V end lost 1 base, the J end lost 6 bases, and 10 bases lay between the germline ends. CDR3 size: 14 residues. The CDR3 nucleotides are TGCAGTGCTAGAGCGATACAGGGTAATTCACCCCTCCACTTT. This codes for CSARAIQGNSPLHF.

The DNA of the CDR3 is TGTGCCAGCAGAAAAGGACAGATTGAAGGCGAGCAGTACTTC. Translated, it gives CASRKGQIEGEQYF. The chain links TRBV28 to TRBJ2-7; a weak D match, TRBD1 (6 bases). Germline V gene data show CDR1 as MDHEN and CDR2 as SYDVKM. The CDR3 has 14 residues. The V end was cut by 6 bases, the J end by 6 bases, with 18 bases between. Based on the CDR3 plus reference TRBV28 and TRBJ2-7, the full variable domain is DVKVTQSSRYLVKRTGEKVFLECVQDMDHENMFWYRQDPGLGLRLIYFSYDVKMKEKGDIPEGYSVSREKKERFSLILESASTNQTSMYLCASRKGQIEGEQYFGPGTRLTVT.

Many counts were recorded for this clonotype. The CDR3 is CASSLTGGTDTQYF. DNA of the CDR3: TGTGCCAGCAGCTTAACGGGGGGCACAGATACGCAGTATTTT. The chain couples TRBV7-3 to TRBJ2-3; D is perhaps TRBD1 or TRBD2 (5 bases each). Per germline, CDR1 SGHTA and CDR2 FQGTGA. The CDR3 runs to 14 residues. Between the trimmed V and J ends, which lost 0 bases and 1 base, there was a span of 5 bases.

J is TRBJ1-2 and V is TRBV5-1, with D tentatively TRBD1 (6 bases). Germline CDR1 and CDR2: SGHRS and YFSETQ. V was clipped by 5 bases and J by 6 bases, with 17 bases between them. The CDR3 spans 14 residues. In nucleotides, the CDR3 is TGCGCCAGCAGGGAATCAACAGGGAGGGATGGCTACACCTTC. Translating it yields CASRESTGRDGYTF.

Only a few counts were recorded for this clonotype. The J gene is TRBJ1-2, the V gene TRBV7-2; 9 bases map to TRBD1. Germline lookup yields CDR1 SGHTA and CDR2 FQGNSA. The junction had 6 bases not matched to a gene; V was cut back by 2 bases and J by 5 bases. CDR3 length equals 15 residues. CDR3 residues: CASSLHGQGLYGYTF. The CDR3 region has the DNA TGTGCCAGCAGCTTACATGGACAGGGGCTGTATGGCTACACCTTC.

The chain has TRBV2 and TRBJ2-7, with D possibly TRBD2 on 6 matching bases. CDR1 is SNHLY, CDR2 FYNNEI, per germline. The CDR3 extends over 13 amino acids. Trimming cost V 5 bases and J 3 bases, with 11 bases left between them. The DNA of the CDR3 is TGTGCCAGCAGTATCCGGGGGATCTACGAGCAGTACTTC. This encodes CASSIRGIYEQYF.

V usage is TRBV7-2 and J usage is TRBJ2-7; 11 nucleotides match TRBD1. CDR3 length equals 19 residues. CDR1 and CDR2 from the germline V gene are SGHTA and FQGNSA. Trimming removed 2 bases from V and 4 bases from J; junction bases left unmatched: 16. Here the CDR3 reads CASSLHAGTGGARWYEQYF. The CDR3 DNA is TGTGCCAGCAGCTTACATGCGGGGACAGGGGGGGCTCGGTGGTACGAGCAGTACTTC.

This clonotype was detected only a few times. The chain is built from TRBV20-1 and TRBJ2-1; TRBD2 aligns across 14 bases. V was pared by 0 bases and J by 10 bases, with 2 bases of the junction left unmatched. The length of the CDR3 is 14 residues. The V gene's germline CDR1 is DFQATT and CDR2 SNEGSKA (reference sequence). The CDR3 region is CSARDGTSGREQFF. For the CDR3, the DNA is TGCAGTGCTAGAGACGGGACTAGCGGGAGAGAGCAGTTCTTC.